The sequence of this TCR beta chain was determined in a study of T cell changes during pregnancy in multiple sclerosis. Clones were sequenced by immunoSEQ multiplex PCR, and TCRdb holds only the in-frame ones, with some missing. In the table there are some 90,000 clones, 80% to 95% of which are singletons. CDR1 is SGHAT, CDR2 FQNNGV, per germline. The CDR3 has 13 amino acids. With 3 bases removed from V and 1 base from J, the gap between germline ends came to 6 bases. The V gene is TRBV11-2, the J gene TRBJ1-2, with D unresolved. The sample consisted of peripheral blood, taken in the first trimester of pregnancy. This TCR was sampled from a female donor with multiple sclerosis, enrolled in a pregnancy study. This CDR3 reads CASSFEDNYGYTF. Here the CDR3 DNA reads TGTGCCAGCAGCTTTGAGGATAACTATGGCTACACCTTC.